Shown below are 10 T cell receptor beta chains from a single sample sequenced in a study of shared clonotypes between healthy human individuals. Positively selected for CCR7, the CD45RO-negative cells used as naive CD8 cells excluded terminally differentiated effector memory CD45RA+ cells. Sequencing was performed with immunoSEQ multiplex PCR; in TCRdb, only in-frame clones are kept and a portion is missing. The sample gives about 2,100,000 clones, 93% of which show up once; about 1.8% is in the top ten. The specimen sequenced was naive CD8+ T cells from PBMCs. These receptor sequences come from a man aged 18 to 29 in good health. Some clones in this sample may be carry-over from other donors' samples.

The rearrangement joins TRBV5-6 to TRBJ1-1, with D unclear. Germline CDR1 and CDR2: SGHDT and YYEEEE. The CDR3 loop spans 14 amino acids. V was cut by 4 bases and J by 0 bases, with 10 bases left in between. CDR3 sequence reads: CASSGVSMNTEAFF. The CDR3, as DNA: TGTGCCAGCAGCGGTGTATCCATGAACACTGAAGCTTTCTTT. Full variable domain (missing parts from reference TRBV5-6 and TRBJ1-1): DAGVTQSPTHLIKTRGQQVTLRCSPKSGHDTVSWYQQALGQGPQFIFQYYEEEERQRGNFPDRFSGHQFPNYSSELNVNALLLGDSALYLCASSGVSMNTEAFFGQGTRLTVV.

The chain links TRBV5-5 to TRBJ1-1; D possibly corresponds to TRBD1 (5 bases). This CDR3 is built from 15 residues. CDR1 is SGHKS, CDR2 YYEKEE, per germline (reference sequence). The germline V and J ends were trimmed by 1 base and 2 bases, with 12 bases remaining between them. CDR3 coding DNA: TGTGCCAGCAGCTTGAACCTGGGACTAAACACTGAAGCTTTCTTT. This encodes CASSLNLGLNTEAFF. The full variable domain, with the rest looked up from reference TRBV5-5 and TRBJ1-1, is DAGVTQSPTHLIKTRGQQVTLRCSPISGHKSVSWYQQVLGQGPQFIFQYYEKEERGRGNFPDRFSARQFPNYSSELNVNALLLGDSALYLCASSLNLGLNTEAFFGQGTRLTVV.

This clone was counted between two and nine times. The chain carries TRBV4-1 and TRBJ1-5, with D tentatively TRBD1 (5 bases). Germline V gene lookup returns CDR1 MGHRA and CDR2 YSYEKL. The ends were cut back, 2 bases at V and 7 bases at J, with 15 bases in the middle. The CDR3 is 15 amino acids. CDR3 protein: CASSQIGGRGQPQHF. For the CDR3, the DNA is TGCGCCAGCAGCCAAATCGGAGGGCGGGGGCAGCCCCAGCATTTT.

V is TRBV7-6 and J is TRBJ2-7; TRBD1 matches 11 bases. V shed 5 bases, J shed 6 bases, and the junction held 9 bases outside the gene matches. The V gene's germline CDR1 is SGHVS and CDR2 FNYEAQ. The CDR3 extends over 15 amino acids. The CDR3 here is CASSLGTGGTGEQYF. CDR3 nucleotide sequence: TGTGCCAGCAGCCTTGGGACAGGGGGGACTGGCGAGCAGTACTTC.

For the CDR3, the DNA is TGCGCCAGCAGCTTCGAATTGGAGTTCGATGAGCAGTTCTTC. Translated: CASSFELEFDEQFF. V is TRBV5-1 and J is TRBJ2-1; D unresolved. V was clipped by 2 bases and J by 8 bases, with 14 bases between them. The CDR3 consists of 14 residues. Germline loops: CDR1 SGHRS, CDR2 YFSETQ. The full variable domain, its missing parts supplied by reference TRBV5-1 and TRBJ2-1, is KAGVTQTPRYLIKTRGQQVTLSCSPISGHRSVSWYQQTPGQGLQFLFEYFSETQRNKGNFPGRFSGRQFSNSRSEMNVSTLELGDSALYLCASSFELEFDEQFFGPGTRLTVL.

In DNA, the CDR3 is TGTGCCAGCAGTTTCGTGGACAACTATGGCTACACCTTC. It is translated as CASSFVDNYGYTF. The chain links TRBV27 to TRBJ1-2; D gene ambiguous. Germline CDR1 is MNHEY and CDR2 is SMNVEV (reference sequence). With 3 bases removed from V and 2 bases from J, the gap between germline ends came to 7 bases. CDR3 length equals 13 residues.

The chain is built from TRBV19 and TRBJ2-2; D gene uncertain. The ends were cut back, 8 bases at V and 6 bases at J, with 16 bases in the middle. CDR1 is LNHDA, CDR2 SQIVND, per germline (reference sequence). This CDR3 is 14 amino acids long. This CDR3 is CASRSEQNSGELFF. As DNA, the CDR3 is TGTGCCAGTCGAAGCGAACAGAATTCCGGGGAGCTGTTTTTT. Supplemented by reference TRBV19 and TRBJ2-2, the full variable domain reads DGGITQSPKYLFRKEGQNVTLSCEQNLNHDAMYWYRQDPGQGLRLIYYSQIVNDFQKGDIAEGYSVSREKKESFPLTVTSAQKNPTAFYLCASRSEQNSGELFFGEGSRLTVL.

V gene TRBV6-1 combines with J gene TRBJ2-3; TRBD1 matches at 7 bases. The V gene's germline CDR1 is MNHNS and CDR2 SASEGT. This CDR3 spans 15 amino acids. Losses at the gene ends were 1 base for V and 1 base for J; bases not matched to a gene: 2. The CDR3 region is CASSEEGTGTDTQYF. DNA for the CDR3: TGTGCCAGCAGTGAAGAAGGGACAGGCACAGATACGCAGTATTTT.

This chain connects TRBV15 to TRBJ2-1, with 13 nucleotides matching TRBD2. The ends lost 1 base at V and 13 bases at J; junction bases unmatched: 10. This CDR3 spans 16 amino acids. CDR1 and CDR2 (germline): LNHNV, YYDKDF (reference sequence). In DNA, the CDR3 is TGTGCCACCAGCAGAGCTCGGGGACTAGCGGGACCCTTACAGTTCTTC. Its protein product is CATSRARGLAGPLQFF.

The chain carries TRBV5-1 and TRBJ1-1; 9 bases are shared with TRBD1. CDR1 and CDR2 (germline): SGHRS, YFSETQ. The trim removed 2 bases at V and 1 base at J, leaving 6 bases unmatched. This CDR3 is 16 amino acids long. The DNA of the CDR3 is TGCGCCAGCAGCTTCGCGACAGGGGGGAGGAACACTGAAGCTTTCTTT. It codes for CASSFATGGRNTEAFF.